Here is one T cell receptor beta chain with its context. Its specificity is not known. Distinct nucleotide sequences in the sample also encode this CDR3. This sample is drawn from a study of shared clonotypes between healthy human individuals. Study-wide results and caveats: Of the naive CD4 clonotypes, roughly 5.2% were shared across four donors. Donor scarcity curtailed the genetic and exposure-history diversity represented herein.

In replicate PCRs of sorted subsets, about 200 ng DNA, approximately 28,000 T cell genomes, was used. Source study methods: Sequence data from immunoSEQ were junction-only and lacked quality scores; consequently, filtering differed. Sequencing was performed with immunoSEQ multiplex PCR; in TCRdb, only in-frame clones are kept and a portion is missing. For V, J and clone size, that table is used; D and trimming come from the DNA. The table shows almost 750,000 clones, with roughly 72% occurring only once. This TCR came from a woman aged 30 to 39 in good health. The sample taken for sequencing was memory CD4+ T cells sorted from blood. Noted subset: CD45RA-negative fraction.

CDR3 sequence: CASSLDLPSYNEQFF. The CDR3 region has the DNA TGCGCCAGCAGCTTGGACTTGCCGTCCTACAATGAGCAGTTCTTC. The chain uses TRBV5-1 and TRBJ2-1; D is ambiguous. Trimming shortened V by 0 bases and J by 1 base, and 8 bases separated the two germline ends. There are 15 residues in the CDR3. Germline values: CDR1 SGHRS, CDR2 YFSETQ.